This is a list of T cell receptor beta chains from one sample in a study of cytotoxic CD8 clonotypes in ibrutinib-treated CLL. Method: immunoSEQ multiplex PCR; TCRdb's copy keeps in-frame clones and lacks some. Here the sample spans 250,000 to 350,000 clones, 65% to 85% being singletons. Sample: PBMCs, taken at disease progression, from a patient treated with ibrutinib. Receptor source: a human donor with chronic lymphocytic leukemia. CDR3s include the opening cysteine and the closing phenylalanine or tryptophan. The order of the fields is CDR3 DNA, CDR3 protein, D gene, J gene, V gene, clone size. D genes are given only for firm matches. The size entry is marked missing in some rows and otherwise reads once, few, many or a size class.

DNA: TGTGCCAGCAGCCAAAGGGGACTAGCGGCCTTACGGGCCTACGAGCAGTACTTC
CDR3: CASSQRGLAALRAYEQYF
D: TRBD2
J: TRBJ2-7
V: TRBV14
size: .

DNA: TGCAGCGTGGGAGACAGGGACGAAAAACTGTTTTTT
CDR3: CSVGDRDEKLFF
D: TRBD1
J: TRBJ1-4
V: TRBV29-1
size: .

DNA: TGTGCCAGTAGACCCTCTGTTGGAGGGGGCACTGAAGCTTTCTTT
CDR3: CASRPSVGGGTEAFF
D: .
J: TRBJ1-1
V: TRBV19
size: .

DNA: TGCAGTGCTATGACGCAAGAGACCCAGTACTTC
CDR3: CSAMTQETQYF
D: .
J: TRBJ2-5
V: TRBV20-1
size: .

DNA: TGTGCCAGCAGGGGACCGGGACAGGGGGCCGGGCCCCAGCATTTT
CDR3: CASRGPGQGAGPQHF
D: TRBD1
J: TRBJ1-5
V: TRBV7-8
size: few

DNA: TGTGCCAGCAGCACGAGGGGACTAGCGGGGGGAAGCGCCGAGGAGACCCAGTACTTC
CDR3: CASSTRGLAGGSAEETQYF
D: .
J: TRBJ2-5
V: TRBV21-1
size: .

DNA: TGTGCCAGCTCACCAGCCCCTCCAAAGGGGTACTTC
CDR3: CASSPAPPKGYF
D: .
J: TRBJ2-7
V: TRBV18
size: .

DNA: TGTGCCAGCAGTAGCAGGGTAAGCAATCAGCCCCAGCATTTT
CDR3: CASSSRVSNQPQHF
D: .
J: TRBJ1-5
V: TRBV27
size: .

DNA: TGTGCCATCAGTGAGGCGGGAGATACGCAGTATTTT
CDR3: CAISEAGDTQYF
D: .
J: TRBJ2-3
V: TRBV10-3
size: few

DNA: TGTGCCAGCAGTTTAGAGGGGCGCTCTGGAAACACCATATATTTT
CDR3: CASSLEGRSGNTIYF
D: .
J: TRBJ1-3
V: TRBV27
size: .

DNA: TGTGCTAGTGGTTTGGCTGTAGAGGCCCAGTACTTC
CDR3: CASGLAVEAQYF
D: .
J: TRBJ2-5
V: TRBV12-5
size: .

DNA: TGTGCCAGCTCCCCAATGTTATACAGGGACACTGAAGCTTTCTTT
CDR3: CASSPMLYRDTEAFF
D: .
J: TRBJ1-1
V: TRBV18
size: .

DNA: TGTGCCAGCAGTGATGGGACAGCGTATAGCAATCAGCCCCAGCATTTT
CDR3: CASSDGTAYSNQPQHF
D: TRBD1
J: TRBJ1-5
V: TRBV25-1
size: few

DNA: TGTGCCAGCAGCGGCCCGGGACAGGGCTGGGAGACCCAGTACTTC
CDR3: CASSGPGQGWETQYF
D: TRBD1
J: TRBJ2-5
V: TRBV11-2
size: .

DNA: TGTGCCAGTAGTATGGGTTATGGAACCGGGGAGCTGTTTTTT
CDR3: CASSMGYGTGELFF
D: .
J: TRBJ2-2
V: TRBV19
size: .

DNA: TGTGCCATCAGTGAAGAGGTCAGCCCCTACGAGCAGTACTTC
CDR3: CAISEEVSPYEQYF
D: .
J: TRBJ2-7
V: TRBV10-3
size: once

DNA: TGTGCCAGCACCATGTGGGGAGGCCATAATTCACCCCTCCACTTT
CDR3: CASTMWGGHNSPLHF
D: .
J: TRBJ1-6
V: TRBV21-1
size: few

DNA: TGTGCCAGCAGGATGGACAGGGGTAATGAAAAACTGTTTTTT
CDR3: CASRMDRGNEKLFF
D: TRBD1
J: TRBJ1-4
V: TRBV5-4
size: few

DNA: TGTGCCAGCAGCGTAGAATTTACGGGGGGGCCTAGAGATACGCAGTATTTT
CDR3: CASSVEFTGGPRDTQYF
D: TRBD2
J: TRBJ2-3
V: TRBV9
size: .

DNA: TGTGCCAGCAGCAAAAGGGGCAGGGTGATTGGGCCCGGGGAGCTGTTTTTT
CDR3: CASSKRGRVIGPGELFF
D: .
J: TRBJ2-2
V: TRBV21-1
size: .

DNA: TGCGCCAGCAGCCAAGTGAGCGGGGATGGCTACACCTTC
CDR3: CASSQVSGDGYTF
D: .
J: TRBJ1-2
V: TRBV4-1
size: .

DNA: TGTGCCAGCAGCCCCCGGGGTAAAACGATGAGCTCCTACAATGAGCAGTTCTTC
CDR3: CASSPRGKTMSSYNEQFF
D: .
J: TRBJ2-1
V: TRBV5-6
size: once

DNA: TGCAGCGGGGGGCCGGGACAGCAAAACACTGAAGCTTTCTTT
CDR3: CSGGPGQQNTEAFF
D: TRBD1
J: TRBJ1-1
V: TRBV29-1
size: .

DNA: TGTGCCAGCAGCTTAACGGCAGGGCCATCTGGAAACACCATATATTTT
CDR3: CASSLTAGPSGNTIYF
D: .
J: TRBJ1-3
V: TRBV7-9
size: .

DNA: TGCAGCGTAGAGAGGGATTACGAGCAGTACTTC
CDR3: CSVERDYEQYF
D: .
J: TRBJ2-7
V: TRBV29-1
size: few

DNA: TGTGCCAGCAGCTCTACCCGGCCGGAGGCCTATGGCTACACCTTC
CDR3: CASSSTRPEAYGYTF
D: .
J: TRBJ1-2
V: TRBV7-9
size: many